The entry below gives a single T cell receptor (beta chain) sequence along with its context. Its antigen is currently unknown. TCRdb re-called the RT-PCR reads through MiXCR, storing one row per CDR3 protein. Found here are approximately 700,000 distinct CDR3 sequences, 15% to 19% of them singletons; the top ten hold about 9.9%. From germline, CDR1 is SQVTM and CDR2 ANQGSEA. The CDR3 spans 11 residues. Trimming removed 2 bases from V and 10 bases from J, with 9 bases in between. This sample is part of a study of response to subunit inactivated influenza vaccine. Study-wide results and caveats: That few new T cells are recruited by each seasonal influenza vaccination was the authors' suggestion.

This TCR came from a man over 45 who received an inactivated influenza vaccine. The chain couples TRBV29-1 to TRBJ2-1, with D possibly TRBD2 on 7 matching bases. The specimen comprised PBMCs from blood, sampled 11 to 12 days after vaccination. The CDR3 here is CSVERGGEQFF. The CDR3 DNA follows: TGCAGCGTTGAAAGGGGGGGGGAGCAGTTCTTC.